This TCR beta chain was captured by sequencing in a study of CD8+ T cells in alopecia areata. The overall study: Each of the treated patients was given oral tofacitinib, 5 to 10 mg twice daily, for moderate-to-severe alopecia areata. Affected scalp percentage determined the severity score of treated patients. Study-wide points: TCR sharing was clearer in mice than between patients, perhaps partly owing to patient HLA diversity. Numerous expanded lesional clones remained in scalp and blood during tofacitinib.

The CDR3 consists of 15 residues. The germline gives CDR1 SGHRS, CDR2 YFSETQ. Trimming took off 4 bases at V and 1 base at J, with 12 bases between the two ends. Reverse transcribed after extraction, RNA yielded cDNA as the sequencing template. The repertoire was sequenced with immunoSEQ multiplex PCR; TCRdb's copy has only in-frame clones and lacks some. The sample includes about 260,000 clones, 50% to 75% of them seen just once. This clone was seen more than once but under ten times. Antigen unknown. The treatment: oral pan-JAK inhibitor, 5-10 mg twice daily. Sample: CD4+ T cells sorted from blood, taken at roughly week 53, from a patient treated with tofacitinib. The chain links TRBV5-1 to TRBJ2-4, with no clear D. This TCR was sampled from a human donor with alopecia areata. Written as DNA, the CDR3 is TGCGCCAGCAGCCCGGCAGATTGGGCCAAAAACATTCAGTACTTC. Translation gives CASSPADWAKNIQYF.